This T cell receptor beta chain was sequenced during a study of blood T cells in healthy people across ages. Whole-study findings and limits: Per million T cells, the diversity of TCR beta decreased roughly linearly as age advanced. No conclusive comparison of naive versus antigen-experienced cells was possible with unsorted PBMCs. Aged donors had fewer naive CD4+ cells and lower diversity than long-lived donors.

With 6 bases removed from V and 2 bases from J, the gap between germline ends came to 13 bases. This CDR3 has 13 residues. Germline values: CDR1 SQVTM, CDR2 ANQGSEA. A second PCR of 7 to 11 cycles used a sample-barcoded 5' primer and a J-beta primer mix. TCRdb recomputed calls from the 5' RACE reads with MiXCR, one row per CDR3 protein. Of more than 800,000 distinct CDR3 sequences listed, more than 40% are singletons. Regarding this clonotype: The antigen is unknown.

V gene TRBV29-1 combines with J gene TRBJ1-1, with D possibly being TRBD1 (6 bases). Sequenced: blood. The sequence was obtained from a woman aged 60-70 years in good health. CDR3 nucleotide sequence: TGCAGCGTGTCCACAGGGATTAACACTGAAGCTTTCTTT. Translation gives CSVSTGINTEAFF.